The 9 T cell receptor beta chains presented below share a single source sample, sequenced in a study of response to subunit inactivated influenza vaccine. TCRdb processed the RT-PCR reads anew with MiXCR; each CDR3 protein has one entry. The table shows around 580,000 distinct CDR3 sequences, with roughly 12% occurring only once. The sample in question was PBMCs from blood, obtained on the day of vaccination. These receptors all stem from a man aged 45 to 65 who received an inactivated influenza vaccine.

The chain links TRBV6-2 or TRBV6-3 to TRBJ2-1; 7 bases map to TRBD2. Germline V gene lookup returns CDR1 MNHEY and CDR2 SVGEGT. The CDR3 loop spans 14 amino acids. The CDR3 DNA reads TGTGCTGCTCTGGCTAGCGGATCCTACAATGAGCAGTTCTTC. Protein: CAALASGSYNEQFF.

Written as DNA, the CDR3 is TGCAGTGCTAGCAGTCCCGCCCGCTCCTACGAGCAGTACTTC. Protein product: CSASSPARSYEQYF. This sequence joins TRBV20-1 and TRBJ2-7; D ambiguous. This CDR3 comprises 14 residues. CDR1 and CDR2 (germline): DFQATT, SNEGSKA (reference sequence). V lost 3 bases and J 0 bases, leaving 12 bases between the germline ends.

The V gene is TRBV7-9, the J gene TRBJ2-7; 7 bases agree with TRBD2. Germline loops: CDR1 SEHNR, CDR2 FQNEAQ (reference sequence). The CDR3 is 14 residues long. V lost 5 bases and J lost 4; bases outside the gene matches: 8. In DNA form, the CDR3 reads TGTGCCAGCAGCCGGAGCGGGACCCGTTACGAGCAGTACTTC. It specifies CASSRSGTRYEQYF.

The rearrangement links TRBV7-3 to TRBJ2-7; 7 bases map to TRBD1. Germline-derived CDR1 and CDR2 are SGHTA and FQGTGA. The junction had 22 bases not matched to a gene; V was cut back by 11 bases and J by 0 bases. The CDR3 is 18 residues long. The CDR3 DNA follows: TGTGCCTTCAGTTTATTGTATGTGTGGGGACAGAGCTCCTACGAGCAGTACTTC. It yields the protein CAFSLLYVWGQSSYEQYF.

The CDR3, as DNA: TGTGCCTGGAGTTTAACAGCCGGGGAGCTGTTTTTT. Its translation: CAWSLTAGELFF. V usage is TRBV30 and J usage is TRBJ2-2; no definite D call. Germline V gene sequence: CDR1 GTSNPN, CDR2 SVGIG (reference sequence). This CDR3 spans 12 amino acids. V dropped 2 bases and J dropped 6 bases, with 7 bases sitting between them.

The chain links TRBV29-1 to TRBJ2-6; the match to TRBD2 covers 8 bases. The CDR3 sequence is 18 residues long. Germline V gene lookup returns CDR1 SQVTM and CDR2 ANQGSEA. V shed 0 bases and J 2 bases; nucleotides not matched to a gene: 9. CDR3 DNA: TGCAGCGTTGAAGATTATTCTGGACTAGCCCCTGGGGCCAACGTCCTGACTTTC. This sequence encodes CSVEDYSGLAPGANVLTF.

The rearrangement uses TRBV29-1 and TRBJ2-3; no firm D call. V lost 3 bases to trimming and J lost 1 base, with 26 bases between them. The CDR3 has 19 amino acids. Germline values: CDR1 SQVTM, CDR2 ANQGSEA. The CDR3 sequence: CSVDRFSLFDGGGTDTQYF. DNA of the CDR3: TGCAGCGTTGACCGATTTTCCCTTTTTGACGGTGGGGGCACAGATACGCAGTATTTT.

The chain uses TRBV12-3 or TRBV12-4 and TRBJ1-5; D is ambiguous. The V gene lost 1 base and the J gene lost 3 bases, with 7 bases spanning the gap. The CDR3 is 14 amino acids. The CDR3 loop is CASSLDGLNQPQHF. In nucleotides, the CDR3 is TGTGCCAGCAGTTTAGACGGTCTCAATCAGCCCCAGCATTTT.

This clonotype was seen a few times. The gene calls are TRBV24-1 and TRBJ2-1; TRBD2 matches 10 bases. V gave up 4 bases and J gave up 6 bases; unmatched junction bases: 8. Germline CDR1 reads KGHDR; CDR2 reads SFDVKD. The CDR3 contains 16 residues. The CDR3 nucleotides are TGTGCCACCAGTGAACTCTTAGCGGGGGGCGTCAATGAGCAGTTCTTC. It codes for CATSELLAGGVNEQFF.